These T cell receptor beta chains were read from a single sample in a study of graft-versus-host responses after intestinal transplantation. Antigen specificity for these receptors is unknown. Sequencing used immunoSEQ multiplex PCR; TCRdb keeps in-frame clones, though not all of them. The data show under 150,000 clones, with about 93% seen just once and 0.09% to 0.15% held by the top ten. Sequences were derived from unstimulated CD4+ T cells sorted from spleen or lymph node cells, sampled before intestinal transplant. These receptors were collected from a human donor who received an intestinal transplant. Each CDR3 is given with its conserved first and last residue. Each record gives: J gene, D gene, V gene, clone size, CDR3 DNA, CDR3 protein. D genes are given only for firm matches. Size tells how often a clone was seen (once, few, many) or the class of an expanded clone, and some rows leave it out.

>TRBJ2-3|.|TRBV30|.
TGTGCCTGGAGTGCGGGGTCAAGCGCAGATACGCAGTATTTT
CAWSAGSSADTQYF
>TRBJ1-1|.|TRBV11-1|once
TGTGCCAGCAGCTCTCTAGGGACACCTAACACTGAAGCTTTCTTT
CASSSLGTPNTEAFF
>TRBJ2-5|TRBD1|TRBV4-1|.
TGCGCCAGCAGCTACCAGACAGGGGGCCGAGAGACCCAGTACTTC
CASSYQTGGRETQYF
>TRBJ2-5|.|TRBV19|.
TGTGCCAGTAGTACCCGATCGACCGGAGAGACCCAGTACTTC
CASSTRSTGETQYF
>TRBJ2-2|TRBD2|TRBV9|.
TGTGCCAGCAGCGTATTGGGACTAGCGGGGTCCGGGGAGCTGTTTTTT
CASSVLGLAGSGELFF
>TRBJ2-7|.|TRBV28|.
TGTGCCAGCAGGCCGCAGGGGATTGACGAGCAGTACTTC
CASRPQGIDEQYF
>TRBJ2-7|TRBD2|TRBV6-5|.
TGTGCCAGCAGTGAACGGGGGGAGCCGGGAGAGCAGTACTTC
CASSERGEPGEQYF
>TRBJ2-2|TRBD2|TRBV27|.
TGTGCCAGCAGTTCCAAATATGCTAGCGGGAGGTCGGACACCGGGGAGCTGTTTTTT
CASSSKYASGRSDTGELFF
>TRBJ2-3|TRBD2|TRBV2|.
TGTGCCAGCAGTGGGCTAGCGGGAAGCACAGATACGCAGTATTTT
CASSGLAGSTDTQYF
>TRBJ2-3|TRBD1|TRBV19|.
TGTGCCAGTCGCCGGGACAGGGGTGGAGATACGCAGTATTTT
CASRRDRGGDTQYF
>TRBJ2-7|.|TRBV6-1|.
TGTGCCAGCAGAAGAACAGGGAGTGCCTACGAGCAGTACTTC
CASRRTGSAYEQYF
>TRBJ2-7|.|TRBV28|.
TGTGCCAGCAGTTTAAGGCTCGAGCAGTACTTC
CASSLRLEQYF
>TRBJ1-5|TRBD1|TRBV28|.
TGTGCCAGCAGTATCGGAGGGGGCGAGTGGCCCCAGCATTTT
CASSIGGGEWPQHF
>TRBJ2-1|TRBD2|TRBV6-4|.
TGTGCCAGCAGTGCCGAAGCGGGAGGAAGTCTAATTGGGTCCTACAATGAGCAGTTCTTC
CASSAEAGGSLIGSYNEQFF
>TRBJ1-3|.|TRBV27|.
TGTGCCAGCAGTCCGCGGGGCCTTGGTGATAACACCATATATTTT
CASSPRGLGDNTIYF